What follows is one TCR beta chain and its context. This sample stems from a study of Ad26.COV2.S vaccination and SARS-CoV-2 variants. Sequenced by immunoSEQ multiplex PCR; TCRdb stores in-frame clones only, minus some. The sample comprises approximately 300,000 clones, around four fifths of which are singletons, and about 2.1% rests with the top ten. The sample's treatment: around 19 received Ad26.COV2.S at low or high dose, single or two shots; several received placebo; per-sample allocation not given. The study sampled participants on day 63 after the first vaccine or placebo injection. V dropped 4 bases and J dropped 12; count of bases not matched to a gene: 8. This CDR3 is 12 amino acids long. Per germline, CDR1 LGHDT and CDR2 YNNKEL (reference sequence).

This receptor was identified in a person aged 18-60 years who received the Ad26.COV2.S COVID-19 vaccine or a placebo. The input for sequencing was peripheral blood, taken in a trial of Ad26.COV2.S vaccine versus placebo. The chain has TRBV3-1 (or the pseudogene TRBV3-2) and TRBJ2-7; the match to TRBD1 covers 8 bases. The CDR3 region is CASSLGQDRRYF. The CDR3 coding sequence is TGTGCCAGCAGCCTGGGACAGGACAGAAGGTACTTC.